This record looks at one T cell receptor (beta chain) sequence and its context. The sample comes from a study of blood T cell repertoires in COVID-19. Across the study: Nucleic acid was either cDNA or gDNA, and it came from T cells, B-cell-depleted T cells, or PBMCs.

It was during active infection that Seattle patients were enrolled and then longitudinally followed. Study processing details: Estimated nucleated cell counts came from reference gene primer amplification. TCRdb's table, derived via immunoSEQ multiplex PCR, lists solely in-frame clones and lacks some. The V and J calls and the clone size are those of that table, but D and trimming were determined from the DNA. This table has some 500,000 clones, around nine tenths appearing once. Germline V gives CDR1 GTSNPN, CDR2 SVGIG (reference sequence). The CDR3 extends over 13 amino acids. V shed 5 bases and J 6 bases; nucleotides not matched to a gene: 9.

The specimen sequenced was peripheral blood. The chain carries TRBV30 and TRBJ2-7; 8 bases are shared with TRBD2. The TCR originated in a woman between 45 and 65 years old with COVID-19, enrolled during active disease. DNA for the CDR3: TGTGCCTGGGCCGGGACTAGAAGGGGCGAGCAGTACTTC. Its translation: CAWAGTRRGEQYF.